These 27 T cell receptor beta chains were all obtained from the same sample, sequenced in a study of CD8 T cells in ankylosing spondylitis. Notes on the study in general: Typical of ankylosing spondylitis blood, it appeared, was a TCR beta motif of roughly eight highly homologous variants.

No antigens are known for them. TCRdb called the 5' RACE reads again in MiXCR, with one record for every CDR3 protein. Of 250,000 to 350,000 distinct CDR3 sequences listed, 6.5% to 10% are singletons. The sequencing input was blood, either unsorted or a sorted T cell fraction (not recorded which). The receptors stem from a male donor with ankylosing spondylitis.

In this sample, this clonotype turned up a few times. In DNA, the CDR3 is TGCGCCAGCAGCCCCGGGGGACAGTTTGCCAACGGCTACACCTTC. Residues: CASSPGGQFANGYTF. V and J are TRBV4-1 and TRBJ1-2; TRBD1 agrees at 7 bases. The CDR3 is 15 amino acids. CDR1 MGHRA and CDR2 YSYEKL come from the germline V gene. V lost 4 bases, J lost 8 bases, and 13 bases stayed unmatched.

This clonotype was detected only a few times. V and J are TRBV4-1 and TRBJ1-1, with D perhaps matching TRBD1 (5 bases). The CDR3 is made up of 17 amino acids. The germline V gene has CDR1 MGHRA and CDR2 YSYEKL. V dropped 1 base and J dropped 1 base, with 16 bases sitting between them. CDR3 protein: CASSQGGRGSRNTEAFF. The DNA of the CDR3 is TGCGCCAGCAGCCAAGGGGGTAGGGGTTCAAGGAACACTGAAGCTTTCTTT.

This clonotype was recorded many times. V and J are TRBV12-3 or TRBV12-4 and TRBJ1-1; D remains ambiguous. Trimming stripped 4 bases from V and 1 base from J, with 7 bases between. CDR3 length equals 13 residues. CDR3 loop: CASSSTGNTEAFF. The CDR3 nucleotides read TGTGCCAGCAGTTCTACGGGGAACACTGAAGCTTTCTTT.

The V and J genes are TRBV28 and TRBJ2-1, with TRBD2 as a possible D gene (5 bases). Between the trimmed V and J ends, which lost 1 base and 10 bases, there was a span of 11 bases. CDR3 length: 13 residues. Per germline, CDR1 MDHEN and CDR2 SYDVKM. The CDR3 DNA is TGTGCCAGCAGTTTATTGACTCGGGAAGAGCAGTTCTTC. This sequence encodes CASSLLTREEQFF.

The gene calls are TRBV4-2 and TRBJ1-4, with D perhaps matching TRBD1 (6 bases). V lost 3 bases, J lost 2 bases, and 13 bases lay in between. CDR1 is LGHNA, CDR2 YNFKEQ, per germline. The CDR3 consists of 16 residues. The CDR3 region has the DNA TGTGCCAGCAGCCAGGTAACAGGGAGGACTAATGAAAAACTGTTTTTT. Protein: CASSQVTGRTNEKLFF.

The table lists this clonotype with many counts. The chain links TRBV5-1 to TRBJ2-7, with a possible D match to TRBD2 (6 bases). Trimming removed 7 bases at V and 2 bases at J, with 10 bases between. The CDR3 totals 12 residues. CDR1 and CDR2 (germline): SGHRS, YFSETQ. This CDR3 reads CASGTGAYEQYF. DNA of the CDR3: TGCGCCAGCGGAACGGGAGCCTACGAGCAGTACTTC. The full variable domain, its missing parts supplied by reference TRBV5-1 and TRBJ2-7, is KAGVTQTPRYLIKTRGQQVTLSCSPISGHRSVSWYQQTPGQGLQFLFEYFSETQRNKGNFPGRFSGRQFSNSRSEMNVSTLELGDSALYLCASGTGAYEQYFGPGTRLTVT.

This clonotype was seen at least ten times. The chain has TRBV29-1 and TRBJ2-2; no clear D. CDR1 SQVTM and CDR2 ANQGSEA come from the germline V gene. V was cut by 4 bases and J by 5 bases, with 14 bases left in between. The CDR3 is 14 residues long. The CDR3 sequence is CSVGNVGQTGELFF. The CDR3 DNA follows: TGCAGCGTTGGAAATGTAGGCCAGACCGGGGAGCTGTTTTTT.

This clonotype was seen repeatedly, ten times or more. The V and J genes are TRBV18 and TRBJ2-3; no reliable D call. CDR3 length equals 12 residues. Looked up from germline, CDR1 is KGHSH and CDR2 is LQKENI. V lost 8 bases and J 2 bases, leaving 8 bases between the germline ends. The CDR3 nucleotides are TGTGCCAGCAGCCCGGCCACAGATACGCAGTATTTT. It specifies CASSPATDTQYF.

The chain has TRBV15 and TRBJ2-6; D call uncertain. Germline assignment: CDR1 LNHNV and CDR2 YYDKDF (reference sequence). The CDR3 length is 19 residues. V was clipped by 0 bases and J by 2 bases, with 17 bases between them. The CDR3 is CATSRDLWDKGPGANVLTF. The CDR3 DNA follows: TGTGCCACCAGCAGAGATCTCTGGGATAAGGGTCCTGGGGCCAACGTCCTGACTTTC.

V is TRBV9 and J is TRBJ1-1, with 8 bases fitting TRBD1. In germline, CDR1 is SGDLS, CDR2 YYNGEE. V lost 4 bases and J lost 1; bases outside the gene matches: 12. The CDR3 has 17 amino acids. CDR3 in DNA: TGTGCCAGCAGCCCAACCCCCGGGACAGGCTCGAACACTGAAGCTTTCTTT. Protein product: CASSPTPGTGSNTEAFF.

The sample holds a few counts of this clonotype. The chain carries TRBV6-1 and TRBJ1-1, with D maybe TRBD1 (5 bases). The CDR3 runs 15 residues. With 7 bases removed from V and 3 bases from J, the gap between germline ends came to 18 bases. CDR1 MNHNS and CDR2 SASEGT come from the germline V gene. CDR3 nucleotide sequence: TGTGCCAGCAAGGTTGCGGGGCGCGAGGACACTGAAGCTTTCTTT. Residues: CASKVAGREDTEAFF.

This clonotype showed up many times. V and J are TRBV7-2 and TRBJ2-7, with D tentatively TRBD1 (5 bases). This CDR3 is 14 amino acids long. The germline V gene has CDR1 SGHTA and CDR2 FQGNSA. Trimming pared 1 base from V and 1 base from J, leaving 8 bases between. The CDR3 DNA reads TGTGCCAGCAGCTTAGTTGCAGGGTCCTACGAGCAGTACTTC. Translated, it gives CASSLVAGSYEQYF.

This clonotype was counted only a few times. The chain couples TRBV4-1 to TRBJ1-2; the D is unclear. CDR1 and CDR2 (germline): MGHRA, YSYEKL. The CDR3 has 15 residues. Trimming removed 0 bases at V and 4 bases at J, with 12 bases between. CDR3 DNA: TGCGCCAGCAGCCAAGAGGTGACGGAGGCCTATGGCTACACCTTC. Residues: CASSQEVTEAYGYTF.

The V and J genes are TRBV30 and TRBJ1-4; the D gene is possibly TRBD1 (5 bases). V was shortened by 1 base and J by 10 bases, with 22 bases between the two germline ends. Germline V gene data show CDR1 as GTSNPN and CDR2 as SVGIG (reference sequence). This CDR3 is 16 amino acids long. The CDR3 DNA follows: TGTGCCTGGAGTGCCTCAGACAGACTAATAAAGAGAAAACTGTTTTTT. Translating gives CAWSASDRLIKRKLFF.

This clonotype has just a few counts. The rearrangement links TRBV20-1 to TRBJ2-7; D assignment may be TRBD1 or TRBD2 (6 bases each). This CDR3 has 15 residues. The V gene's germline CDR1 is DFQATT and CDR2 SNEGSKA (reference sequence). Trimming removed 0 bases from V and 4 bases from J, with 16 bases in between. The CDR3 spells CSARDQRQAGYEQYF. Written as DNA, the CDR3 is TGCAGTGCTAGAGATCAGAGACAGGCGGGATACGAGCAGTACTTC.

The chain links TRBV5-1 to TRBJ2-7; D tentatively reads TRBD1 or TRBD2 (5 bases each). CDR1 and CDR2 from the germline V gene are SGHRS and YFSETQ. V lost 2 bases and J 4 bases, leaving 13 bases between the germline ends. CDR3 size: 14 residues. Here the CDR3 reads CASSLPGPDYEQYF. The CDR3 DNA follows: TGCGCCAGCAGCTTACCGGGACCCGATTACGAGCAGTACTTC.

In this sample, this clonotype turned up many times. The V call is TRBV6-1, the J call TRBJ1-2, with TRBD1 matching over 8 bases. J gave up 6 bases and V 6 bases, and 6 bases lay outside the gene matches. The V gene's germline CDR1 is MNHNS and CDR2 SASEGT. The CDR3 covers 13 residues. This CDR3 reads CASSSTGENGYTF. Written as DNA, the CDR3 is TGTGCCAGCAGCTCGACAGGGGAAAATGGCTACACCTTC.

This clonotype was observed a few times. This rearrangement joins TRBV2 to TRBJ1-3; no firm D call. V lost 2 bases to trimming and J lost 4 bases, with 15 bases between them. This CDR3 is built from 16 residues. The germline V gene encodes CDR1 SNHLY and CDR2 FYNNEI. The CDR3 DNA is TGTGCCAGCAGTGAACGGGCCAGGCGGTCCGGAAACACCATATATTTT. Its translation is CASSERARRSGNTIYF. Complete variable domain (other parts from reference TRBV2 and TRBJ1-3): EPEVTQTPSHQVTQMGQEVILRCVPISNHLYFYWYRQILGQKVEFLVSFYNNEISEKSEIFDDQFSVERPDGSNFTLKIRSTKLEDSAMYFCASSERARRSGNTIYFGEGSWLTVV.

V is TRBV20-1 and J is TRBJ1-6; TRBD1 aligns across 8 bases. Germline V gives CDR1 DFQATT, CDR2 SNEGSKA (reference sequence). The CDR3 runs to 16 residues. Losses at the gene ends were 1 base for V and 6 bases for J; bases not matched to a gene: 8. DNA of the CDR3: TGCAGTGCTAGAGGACGAAACAGGGGGGTTAATTCACCCCTCCACTTT. Amino acid sequence: CSARGRNRGVNSPLHF.

The V gene is TRBV28, the J gene TRBJ2-3; D might be TRBD2 (5 bases). In germline, CDR1 is MDHEN, CDR2 SYDVKM. Trimming shortened V by 6 bases and J by 3 bases, and 7 bases separated the two germline ends. CDR3 length: 12 residues. CDR3 DNA sequence: TGTGCCAGCAGGGACTTAACAGATACGCAGTATTTT. This translates into CASRDLTDTQYF. Using reference TRBV28 and TRBJ2-3 for the parts outside the CDR3, the full variable domain is DVKVTQSSRYLVKRTGEKVFLECVQDMDHENMFWYRQDPGLGLRLIYFSYDVKMKEKGDIPEGYSVSREKKERFSLILESASTNQTSMYLCASRDLTDTQYFGPGTRLTVL.

This clonotype was detected many times. The rearrangement joins TRBV7-2 to TRBJ2-1, with 7 bases lining up with TRBD2. CDR1 is SGHTA and CDR2 is FQGNSA in the germline V gene. The CDR3 extends over 16 amino acids. V gave up 5 bases and J gave up 2 bases; unmatched junction bases: 9. The CDR3 sequence is CASSRLSGTAYNEQFF. The CDR3 DNA is TGTGCCAGCAGCCGATTAAGCGGGACGGCCTACAATGAGCAGTTCTTC.

The chain combines TRBV20-1 with TRBJ2-7; 11 bases match TRBD2. The V and J ends lost 5 bases and 2 bases, in that order; junction bases with no gene match: 8. The germline CDR1 and CDR2 sequences are DFQATT and SNEGSKA (reference sequence). This CDR3 region has 15 residues. The CDR3 loop is CSASQTSGKPYEQYF. The CDR3 nucleotides read TGCAGTGCTTCCCAGACTAGCGGGAAACCCTACGAGCAGTACTTC.

This clonotype came up many times. This chain joins TRBV4-1 and TRBJ2-7; perhaps TRBD2 as D (6 bases). Germline V gives CDR1 MGHRA, CDR2 YSYEKL. Trimming cost V 3 bases and J 5 bases, with 14 bases left between them. This CDR3 contains 14 residues. CDR3: CASSQGLDYHEQYF. The DNA of the CDR3 is TGCGCCAGCAGCCAGGGGTTGGACTACCACGAGCAGTACTTC.

The V gene is TRBV5-6, the J gene TRBJ2-3, with D perhaps TRBD1 (6 bases). V was shortened by 0 bases and J by 9 bases, with 14 bases between the two germline ends. The CDR3 is 14 amino acids. Germline CDR1 and CDR2: SGHDT and YYEEEE. For the CDR3, the DNA is TGTGCCAGCAGCTTGGGACAGGTGGTTCGAACGCAGTATTTT. This codes for CASSLGQVVRTQYF.

There are many counts of this clonotype. The chain is built from TRBV29-1 and TRBJ2-1; no firm D call. Deletions cut 4 bases from V and 0 bases from J, with 13 bases between. The CDR3 length is 15 residues. The germline V gene has CDR1 SQVTM and CDR2 ANQGSEA. CDR3 coding DNA: TGCAGCGTTGTTTTCAGCGTTAGCTCCTACAATGAGCAGTTCTTC. The encoded protein is CSVVFSVSSYNEQFF.

In its sample, this clonotype was seen many times. The J gene is TRBJ2-5, the V gene TRBV20-1; TRBD2 matches 9 bases. The CDR3 has 15 amino acids. V lost 3 bases to trimming and J lost 5 bases; unmatched junction nucleotides: 10. Per germline, CDR1 DFQATT and CDR2 SNEGSKA (reference sequence). CDR3 loop: CSARDWTSAMETQYF. DNA for the CDR3: TGCAGTGCTAGGGATTGGACTAGCGCGATGGAGACCCAGTACTTC.

This clonotype was seen at least ten times. This rearrangement joins TRBV12-5 to TRBJ2-3; possibly TRBD1 or TRBD2 for D (5 bases each). V was clipped by 5 bases and J by 1 base, with 10 bases between them. The CDR3 loop spans 14 amino acids. The V gene's germline CDR1 is LGHNT and CDR2 FRNRAP. The CDR3 DNA follows: TGTGCTAGTGGTGACCGGGACGGCACAGATACGCAGTATTTT. This codes for CASGDRDGTDTQYF.